This T cell receptor beta chain came from a study of identical twins. Overall study findings and caveats: Cross-sectional statistics underpinned the conclusions; the same donors were not followed. Invariant MAIT and iNKT cells are populations that could partly confound zero-insertion analyses.

With template switching, a universal primer site was added, and the cDNA carried unique molecular identifiers. MiXCR, applied by TCRdb to the 5' RACE reads, yields one record per CDR3 protein. The sample records roughly 260,000 distinct CDR3 sequences, 6% to 8% being singletons. Note on this clonotype: Its antigen is not known.

A further study also used this sample, focusing on yellow fever vaccine responses in identical twins. That paper adds: Reportedly, twins' vaccine T cell responses looked partly convergent and partly personalized.

Specimen: CD8+ T cells sorted from blood. The receptor was derived from a woman aged 18 to 35 in good health.

In DNA, the CDR3 is TGTGCCAGCAGTTTTGCAACCGAAGCTTTCTTT. This sequence encodes CASSFATEAFF. This chain joins TRBV12-3 or TRBV12-4 and TRBJ1-1, with unresolved D. This CDR3 is 11 amino acids long. Trimming took off 3 bases at V and 8 bases at J, with 7 bases between the two ends.